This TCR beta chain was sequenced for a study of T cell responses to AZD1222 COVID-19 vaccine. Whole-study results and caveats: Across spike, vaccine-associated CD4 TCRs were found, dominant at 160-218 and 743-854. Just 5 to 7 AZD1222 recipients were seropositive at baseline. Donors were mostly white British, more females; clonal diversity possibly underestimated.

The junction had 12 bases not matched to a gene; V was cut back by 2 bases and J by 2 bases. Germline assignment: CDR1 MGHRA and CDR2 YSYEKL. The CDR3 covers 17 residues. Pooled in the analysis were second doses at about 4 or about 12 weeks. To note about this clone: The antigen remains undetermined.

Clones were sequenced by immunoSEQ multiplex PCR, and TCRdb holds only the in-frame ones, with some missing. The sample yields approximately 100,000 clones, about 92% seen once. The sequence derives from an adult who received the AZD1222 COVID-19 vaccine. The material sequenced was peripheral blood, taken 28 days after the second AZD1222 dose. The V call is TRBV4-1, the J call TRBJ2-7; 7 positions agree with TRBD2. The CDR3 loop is CASSQRVSGEDPYEQYF. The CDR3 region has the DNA TGCGCCAGCAGCCAAAGGGTAAGCGGGGAAGACCCCTACGAGCAGTACTTC.